The clone carrying this TCR beta chain was observed a single time. The target antigen is unknown. This sample stems from a study of T cell responses to AZD1222 COVID-19 vaccine. Study-wide context: Pooling covered second doses at about 4 or about 12 weeks.

Profiled with immunoSEQ multiplex PCR; TCRdb holds only in-frame clones, not every one. Altogether 120,000 to 150,000 clones are present, roughly 90% being singletons, with the ten largest covering more than 1.3%. CDR1 is SGDLS and CDR2 is YYNGEE in the germline V gene. The CDR3 covers 13 residues. Between the trimmed V and J ends, which lost 0 bases and 6 bases, there was a span of 10 bases. Notes on the study in general: After the peak T cell response, and only then, were repertoires sampled. Females outnumbered males among donors, who were mostly white British; clonal diversity was possibly underestimated.

The specimen comprised peripheral blood, sampled on day 0 of AZD1222 vaccination. This sequence joins TRBV9 and TRBJ2-7; D uncertain. The receptor was derived from an adult in good health. In nucleotides, the CDR3 is TGTGCCAGCAGCGTAGGCAGTCAGAGCGAGCAGTACTTC. Translating gives CASSVGSQSEQYF.